This T cell receptor (beta chain) appears in the sequencing data of a study of shared clonotypes between healthy human individuals. Broader study findings: Generally, estimated richness proved larger in naive subsets than it did in memory subsets.

The sample holds one count of this clone. What it binds is not known. Germline loops: CDR1 SGHNT, CDR2 YYREEE (reference sequence). This CDR3 has 15 amino acids. With 4 bases clipped from V and 2 bases from J, the junction kept 7 bases outside the gene matches. TCRdb's table, derived via immunoSEQ multiplex PCR, lists solely in-frame clones and lacks some. The top ten hold 0.39% of the sample, which has 2 million to 2.5 million clones, 80% to 95% seen once. The sample consisted of naive CD4+ T cells from PBMCs. Stated subset: CD45RA+ positively selected. This TCR was sampled from a man in his late teens or twenties in good health. Some clones in this sample may be carry-over from other donors' samples. V gene TRBV5-4 combines with J gene TRBJ1-1; 8 bases map to TRBD1. CDR3 in amino acids: CASSPTGQGNTEAFF. Here the CDR3 DNA reads TGTGCCAGCAGCCCAACCGGACAGGGCAACACTGAAGCTTTCTTT.